Shown below are 9 T cell receptor beta chains from a single sample sequenced in a study of blood T cells in healthy people across ages. It was with a sample-barcoded 5' primer and a J-beta primer mix that a second PCR of about 7 to 12 cycles was run. TCRdb re-called the 5' RACE reads with MiXCR, one entry per CDR3 protein. This repertoire shows 800,000 to 1,300,000 distinct CDR3 sequences, approximately 25% found once; its top ten account for less than 0.85%. The sample was also reused in another study, on T cells of mothers and their children.

Sequences were obtained from blood. These receptors all come from a girl between 2 and 10 years old in good health.

The chain couples TRBV20-1 to TRBJ1-1; 8 positions agree with TRBD1. CDR3 size: 13 residues. After removal of 3 bases from V and 5 bases from J, the junction contained 5 bases not matched to a gene. Germline V gives CDR1 DFQATT, CDR2 SNEGSKA (reference sequence). The CDR3 DNA reads TGCAGTGCTAGGCCAGGGGGCAGAACTGAAGCTTTCTTT. Its translation: CSARPGGRTEAFF.

This clonotype was seen only a few times. V gene TRBV9 combines with J gene TRBJ1-1; D not certain. The length of the CDR3 is 14 residues. Per the germline V gene, CDR1 is SGDLS and CDR2 is YYNGEE. The V end was cut by 4 bases, the J end by 0 bases, with 10 bases between. The CDR3 is CASSISTMNTEAFF. The CDR3 DNA reads TGTGCCAGCAGCATCAGTACCATGAACACTGAAGCTTTCTTT.

As for this clonotype: One end of the junction does not line up with germline, which may come from a read error. The chain has TRBV2 and TRBJ2-5, with 11 bases matching TRBD1. The germline V gene encodes CDR1 SNHLY and CDR2 FYNNEI. The CDR3 covers 11 residues. The CDR3, as DNA: TGTCCCAGCTCGCGGGACAGGGGGGAATTCTTC. It encodes CPSSRDRGEFF.

The chain couples TRBV29-1 to TRBJ2-1; 7 bases match TRBD1. The trim removed 7 bases at V and 0 bases at J, leaving 6 bases unmatched. This CDR3 spans 14 amino acids. Per the germline V gene, CDR1 is SQVTM and CDR2 is ANQGSEA. DNA for the CDR3: TGCAGCGGCACAGGGGCAAACTCCTACAATGAGCAGTTCTTC. Translating it yields CSGTGANSYNEQFF.

This clonotype was counted only a few times. The chain couples TRBV20-1 to TRBJ1-2; D unresolved. CDR1 is DFQATT, CDR2 SNEGSKA, per germline (reference sequence). This CDR3 is 13 amino acids long. V shed 6 bases and J shed 2 bases, with 13 bases lying between them. The CDR3 region is CSAPLGLNYGYTF. Written as DNA, the CDR3 is TGCAGTGCGCCTCTAGGGCTAAACTATGGCTACACCTTC.

In this sample, this clonotype turned up a few times. V is TRBV4-3 and J is TRBJ1-5, with 7 positions matching TRBD1. The CDR3 runs to 15 residues. After removal of 0 bases from V and 9 bases from J, the junction contained 8 bases not matched to a gene. Germline values: CDR1 LGHNA, CDR2 YSLEER. CDR3 DNA: TGCGCCAGCAGCCAAGATAGGATAGAGGGGGCGCCCCAGCATTTT. Amino acids: CASSQDRIEGAPQHF.

This clonotype was observed a few times. The chain carries TRBV5-4 and TRBJ2-1, with D possibly matching TRBD1 (5 bases). Trimming took 4 bases from V and 7 from J, leaving 9 bases between them. The CDR3 contains 12 residues. The germline V gene encodes CDR1 SGHNT and CDR2 YYREEE (reference sequence). Here the CDR3 reads CASSRGRNEQFF. DNA of the CDR3: TGTGCCAGCAGCAGGGGCCGGAATGAGCAGTTCTTC. The complete variable domain, with remaining parts taken from reference TRBV5-4 and TRBJ2-1, reads ETGVTQSPTHLIKTRGQQVTLRCSSQSGHNTVSWYQQALGQGPQFIFQYYREEENGRGNFPPRFSGLQFPNYSSELNVNALELDDSALYLCASSRGRNEQFFGPGTRLTVL.

The V call is TRBV3-1, the J call TRBJ1-1, with D hard to call. V was pared by 2 bases and J by 5 bases, with 21 bases between. Germline loops: CDR1 LGHDT, CDR2 YNNKEL (reference sequence). The CDR3 covers 17 residues. CDR3 amino acids: CASSQRSGSWSGTEAFF. The DNA for the CDR3 is TGTGCCAGCAGCCAACGAAGTGGGTCTTGGTCTGGTACTGAAGCTTTCTTT.

The J gene is TRBJ1-4, the V gene TRBV20-1, with D possibly matching TRBD1 (5 bases). The ends were cut back, 5 bases at V and 8 bases at J, with 15 bases in the middle. CDR1 is DFQATT and CDR2 is SNEGSKA in the germline V gene (reference sequence). This CDR3 has 13 amino acids. The CDR3 region has the DNA TGCAGTGCTCCGTCCCCTGGGGGAGAAAAACTGTTTTTT. As protein: CSAPSPGGEKLFF.